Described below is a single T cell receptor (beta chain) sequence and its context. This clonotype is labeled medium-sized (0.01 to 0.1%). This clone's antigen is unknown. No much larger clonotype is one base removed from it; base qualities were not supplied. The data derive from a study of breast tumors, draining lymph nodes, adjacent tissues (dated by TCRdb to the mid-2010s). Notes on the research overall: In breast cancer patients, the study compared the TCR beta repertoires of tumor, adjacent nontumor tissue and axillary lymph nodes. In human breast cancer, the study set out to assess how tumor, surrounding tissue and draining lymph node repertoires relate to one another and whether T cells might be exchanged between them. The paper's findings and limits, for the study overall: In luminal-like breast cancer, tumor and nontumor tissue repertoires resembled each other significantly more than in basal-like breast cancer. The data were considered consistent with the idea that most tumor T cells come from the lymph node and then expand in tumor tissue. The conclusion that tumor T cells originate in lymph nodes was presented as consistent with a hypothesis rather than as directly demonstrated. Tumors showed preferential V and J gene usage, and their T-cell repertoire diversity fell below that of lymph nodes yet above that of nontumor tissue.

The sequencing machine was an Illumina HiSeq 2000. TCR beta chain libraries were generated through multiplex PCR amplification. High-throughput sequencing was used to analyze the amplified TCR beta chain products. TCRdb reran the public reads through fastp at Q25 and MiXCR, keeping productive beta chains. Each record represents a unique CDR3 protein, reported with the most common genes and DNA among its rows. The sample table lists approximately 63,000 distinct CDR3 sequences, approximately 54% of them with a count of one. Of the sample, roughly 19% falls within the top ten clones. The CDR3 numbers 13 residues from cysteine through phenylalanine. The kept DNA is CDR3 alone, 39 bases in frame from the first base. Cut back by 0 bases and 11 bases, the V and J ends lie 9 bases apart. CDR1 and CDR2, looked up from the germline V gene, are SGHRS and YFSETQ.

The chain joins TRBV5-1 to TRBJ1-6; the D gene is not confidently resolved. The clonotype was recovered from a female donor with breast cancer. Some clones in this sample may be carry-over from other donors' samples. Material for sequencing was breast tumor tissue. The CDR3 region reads CASSLAAVPPLHF. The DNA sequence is TGCGCCAGCAGCTTGGCGGCAGTACCACCCCTCCACTTT.